Following are 9 T cell receptor beta chains from one sample sequenced in a study of CD8 T cells in Susac syndrome. An amount of RNA that ranged from roughly 0.45 to 1 ug was reverse transcribed with random hexamers. From the immunoSEQ multiplex PCR reads, TCRdb called clonotypes with MiXCR, one entry per CDR3 protein. The repertoire includes about 180,000 distinct CDR3 sequences, around 95% of them detected once, and 0.15% to 0.2% sits in the top ten. The sequencing input was CD8+ T cells from PBMCs. The receptors stem from a human donor with multiple sclerosis.

The J gene is TRBJ1-1, the V gene TRBV15; no clear D gene. With 4 bases removed from V and 1 base from J, the gap between germline ends came to 10 bases. The V gene's germline CDR1 is LNHNV and CDR2 YYDKDF (reference sequence). The CDR3 has 14 amino acids. As DNA, the CDR3 is TGTGCCACCAGCATCGTAGACGGGAACACTGAAGCTTTCTTT. This sequence encodes CATSIVDGNTEAFF.

The sample holds one count of this clonotype. The rearrangement links TRBV6-5 to TRBJ2-5; D possibly corresponds to TRBD1 (5 bases). CDR1 and CDR2 from the germline V gene are MNHEY and SVGAGI. The CDR3 length is 12 residues. The V and J ends lost 10 bases and 0 bases respectively, with 9 bases between them. The CDR3 DNA reads as TGTGCCACCAGGACATACCAAGAGACCCAGTACTTC. It specifies CATRTYQETQYF.

V gene TRBV27 combines with J gene TRBJ1-1, with D perhaps TRBD1 (5 bases). This CDR3 spans 14 amino acids. Germline CDR1 and CDR2: MNHEY and SMNVEV (reference sequence). Trimming cost V 4 bases and J 6 bases, with 15 bases left between them. The CDR3 here is CASSSSGVTAEAFF. In nucleotides, the CDR3 is TGTGCCAGCAGTTCCTCGGGGGTGACCGCTGAAGCTTTCTTT.

The chain uses TRBV9 and TRBJ2-1; 8 bases match TRBD2. The V and J ends lost 3 bases and 7 bases, in that order; junction bases with no gene match: 9. The CDR3 runs to 15 residues. Germline V gene sequence: CDR1 SGDLS, CDR2 YYNGEE. CDR3 coding DNA: TGTGCCAGCAGCGAAGGATGGGCGGGAGGTAATGAGCAGTTCTTC. It yields the protein CASSEGWAGGNEQFF.

The chain joins TRBV27 to TRBJ2-1; 7 positions agree with TRBD2. Per germline, CDR1 MNHEY and CDR2 SMNVEV (reference sequence). This CDR3 region has 15 residues. J was trimmed by 6 bases and V by 4 bases; bases with no gene match: 9. The CDR3 DNA is TGTGCCAGCAGTTGGGGCGGGAGTAACGCCAATGAGCAGTTCTTC. Protein sequence: CASSWGGSNANEQFF.

This chain uses TRBV11-1 with TRBJ2-1; D not resolved. The CDR3 totals 13 residues. Germline V lookup: CDR1 SGHAT, CDR2 FQDESV (reference sequence). The V and J ends lost 7 bases and 6 bases respectively, with 13 bases between them. CDR3 sequence reads: CASKNGWGNEQFF. The CDR3 region has the DNA TGTGCCAGCAAGAACGGATGGGGCAATGAGCAGTTCTTC.

This chain uses TRBV27 with TRBJ2-7; D perhaps matches TRBD1 (5 bases). The CDR3 length is 13 residues. Trimming cost V 5 bases and J 5 bases, with 13 bases left between them. CDR1 MNHEY and CDR2 SMNVEV come from the germline V gene (reference sequence). DNA of the CDR3: TGTGCCAGCAGTCCCAGGGTGAACGACGAGCAGTACTTC. It yields the protein CASSPRVNDEQYF.

The chain couples TRBV6-5 to TRBJ2-7, with D perhaps TRBD2 (7 bases). Between the trimmed V and J ends, which lost 8 bases and 0 bases, there was a span of 11 bases. This CDR3 region has 13 residues. CDR1 is MNHEY, CDR2 SVGAGI, per germline. The chain's CDR3 is CASLGGPSYEQYF. In nucleotides, the CDR3 is TGTGCCAGCCTCGGGGGGCCCTCCTACGAGCAGTACTTC.

The genes are TRBV20-1 and TRBJ1-2, with unresolved D. This CDR3 spans 14 amino acids. Trimming removed 0 bases from V and 5 bases from J, with 13 bases in between. Germline CDR1 reads DFQATT; CDR2 reads SNEGSKA (reference sequence). This chain's CDR3 is CSARDLGKSYGYTF. CDR3 DNA sequence: TGCAGTGCTAGAGATTTGGGGAAGAGTTATGGCTACACCTTC.